The following is a T cell receptor (beta chain) sequence with its context. Its specificity is unknown. Produced via immunoSEQ multiplex PCR; TCRdb's table is partial and in-frame only. The sample has around 600,000 clones; approximately 97% are singletons. These data come from a study of shared clonotypes between healthy human individuals. Findings and caveats of the study: Memory subsets generally showed lower estimated richness than naive subsets. Only blood samples were collected, and tissue repertoires likely differ. Non-shared clonotypes had lower generation probabilities than those shared by all four donors. Represented genetic and exposure-history diversity was restricted by having few donors.

This CDR3 has 15 residues. Per germline, CDR1 SGDLS and CDR2 YYNGEE. V lost 0 bases and J 1 base, leaving 8 bases between the germline ends. Sequencing was performed on naive CD4+ T cells sorted from blood. Indicated subset: CD45RA+ positively selected. The receptor was derived from a woman aged 25 to 39 in good health. The chain links TRBV9 to TRBJ2-1; the D gene is possibly TRBD1 (6 bases). The CDR3: CASSVAGQSYNEQFF. In nucleotides, the CDR3 is TGTGCCAGCAGCGTAGCTGGACAGTCCTACAATGAGCAGTTCTTC. The full variable domain, in which reference TRBV9 and TRBJ2-1 provide the parts outside the CDR3, is DSGVTQTPKHLITATGQRVTLRCSPRSGDLSVYWYQQSLDQGLQFLIQYYNGEERAKGNILERFSAQQFPDLHSELNLSSLELGDSALYFCASSVAGQSYNEQFFGPGTRLTVL.